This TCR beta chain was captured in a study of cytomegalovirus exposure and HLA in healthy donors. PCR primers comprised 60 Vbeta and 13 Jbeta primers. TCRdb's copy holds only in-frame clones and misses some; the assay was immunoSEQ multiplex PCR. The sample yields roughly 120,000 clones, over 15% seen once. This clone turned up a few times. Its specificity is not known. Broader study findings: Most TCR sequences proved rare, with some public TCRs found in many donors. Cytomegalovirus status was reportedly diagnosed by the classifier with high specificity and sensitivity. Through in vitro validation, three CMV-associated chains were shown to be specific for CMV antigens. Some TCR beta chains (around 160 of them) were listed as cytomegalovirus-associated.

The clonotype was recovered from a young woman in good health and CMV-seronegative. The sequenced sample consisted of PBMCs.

In nucleotides, the CDR3 is TGTGCCAGCGGACAGGGGGTGCAGAACACTGAAGCTTTCTTT. This translates into CASGQGVQNTEAFF. The chain recombines TRBV6-6 with TRBJ1-1; TRBD1 matches 10 bases. The CDR3 is 14 amino acids. From germline, CDR1 is MNHNY and CDR2 SVGAGI (reference sequence). The J segment lost 1 base and the V segment lost 8 bases, leaving 4 bases of the junction unmatched.